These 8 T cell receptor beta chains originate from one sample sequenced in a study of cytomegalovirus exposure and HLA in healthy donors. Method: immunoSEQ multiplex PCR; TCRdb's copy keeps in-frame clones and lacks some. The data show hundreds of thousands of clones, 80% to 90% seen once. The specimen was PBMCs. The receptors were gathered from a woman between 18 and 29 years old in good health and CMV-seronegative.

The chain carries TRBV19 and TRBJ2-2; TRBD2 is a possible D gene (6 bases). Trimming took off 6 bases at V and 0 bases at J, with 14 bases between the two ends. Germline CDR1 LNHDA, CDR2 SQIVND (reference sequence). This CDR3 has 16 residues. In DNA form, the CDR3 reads TGTGCCAGTAGGCCGGCGGGGAACGCGAACACCGGGGAGCTGTTTTTT. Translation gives CASRPAGNANTGELFF.

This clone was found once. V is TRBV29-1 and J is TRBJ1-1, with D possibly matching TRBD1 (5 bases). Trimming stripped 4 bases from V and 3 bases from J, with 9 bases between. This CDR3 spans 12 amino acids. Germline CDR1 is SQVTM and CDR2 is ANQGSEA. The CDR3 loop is CSVVVGHTEAFF. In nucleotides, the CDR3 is TGCAGCGTTGTTGTGGGGCACACTGAAGCTTTCTTT.

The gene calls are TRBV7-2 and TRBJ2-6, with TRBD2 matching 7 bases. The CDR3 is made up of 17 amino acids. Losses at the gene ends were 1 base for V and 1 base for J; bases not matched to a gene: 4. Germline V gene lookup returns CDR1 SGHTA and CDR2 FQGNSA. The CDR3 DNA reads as TGTGCCAGCAGCTTAGGCGGGAGTACGTCTGGGGCCAACGTCCTGACTTTC. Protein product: CASSLGGSTSGANVLTF.

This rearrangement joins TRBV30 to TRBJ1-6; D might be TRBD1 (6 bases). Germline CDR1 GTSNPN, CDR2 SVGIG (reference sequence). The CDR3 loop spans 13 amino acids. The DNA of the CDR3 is TGTGGGGGTAGGGACATCAATAATTCACCCCTCCACTTT. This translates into CGGRDINNSPLHF.

The CDR3 sequence is CASSLRDRYEANYGYTF. For the CDR3, the DNA is TGTGCCAGCAGTTTAAGGGACAGATACGAAGCGAACTATGGCTACACCTTC. The chain links TRBV28 to TRBJ1-2; TRBD1 matches 7 bases. With 2 bases clipped from V and 2 bases from J, the junction kept 11 bases outside the gene matches. The CDR3 sequence is 17 residues long. Germline V gene lookup returns CDR1 MDHEN and CDR2 SYDVKM.

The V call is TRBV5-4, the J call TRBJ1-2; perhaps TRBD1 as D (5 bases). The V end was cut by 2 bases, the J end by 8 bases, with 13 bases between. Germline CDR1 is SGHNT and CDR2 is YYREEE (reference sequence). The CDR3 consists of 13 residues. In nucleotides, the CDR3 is TGTGCCAGCAGCTTTAATTGGGACTGGGGCTACACCTTC. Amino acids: CASSFNWDWGYTF.

The CDR3 DNA sequence: TGTGCCAGCGGCTACTCTAGCTACAATGAGCAGTTCTTC. Translating gives CASGYSSYNEQFF. The rearrangement joins TRBV27 to TRBJ2-1, with D hard to call. CDR1 MNHEY and CDR2 SMNVEV come from the germline V gene (reference sequence). The V end lost 8 bases, the J end lost 3 bases, and 11 bases lay between the germline ends. The CDR3 has 13 residues.

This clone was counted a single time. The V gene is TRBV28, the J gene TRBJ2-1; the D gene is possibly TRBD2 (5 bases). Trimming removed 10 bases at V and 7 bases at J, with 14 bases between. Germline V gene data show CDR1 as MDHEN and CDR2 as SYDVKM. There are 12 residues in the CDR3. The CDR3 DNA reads TGTGCCACCGGGCTGCCGGGGAATGAGCAGTTCTTC. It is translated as CATGLPGNEQFF.